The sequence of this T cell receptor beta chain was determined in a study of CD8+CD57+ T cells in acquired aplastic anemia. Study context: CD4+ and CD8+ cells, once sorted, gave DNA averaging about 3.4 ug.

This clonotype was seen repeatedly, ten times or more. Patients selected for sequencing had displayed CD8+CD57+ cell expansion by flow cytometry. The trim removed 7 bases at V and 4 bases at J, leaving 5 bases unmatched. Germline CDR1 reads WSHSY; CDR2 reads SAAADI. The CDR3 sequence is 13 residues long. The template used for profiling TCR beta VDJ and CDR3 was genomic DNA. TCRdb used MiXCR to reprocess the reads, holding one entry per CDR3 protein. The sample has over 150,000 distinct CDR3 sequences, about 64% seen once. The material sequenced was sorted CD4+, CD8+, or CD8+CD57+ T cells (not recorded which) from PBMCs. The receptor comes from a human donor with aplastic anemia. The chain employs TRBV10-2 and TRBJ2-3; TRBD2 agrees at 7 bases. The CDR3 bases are TGCGCCAGCAAACGACTAGCTGCAGATACGCAGTATTTT. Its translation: CASKRLAADTQYF.